Below, 6 T cell receptor beta chains from the same sample are listed, as sequenced in a study of blood T cell repertoires in COVID-19. Method: immunoSEQ multiplex PCR; TCRdb's copy keeps in-frame clones and lacks some. The data hold about 140,000 clones, with 80% to 90% observed a single time. Sequenced: peripheral blood. These receptors were taken from a woman in her sixties with acute or convalescent COVID-19.

V and J are TRBV4-3 and TRBJ1-1; 10 bases are a match to TRBD1. Losses at the gene ends were 0 bases for V and 10 bases for J; bases not matched to a gene: 5. CDR1 and CDR2 (germline): LGHNA, YSLEER. The CDR3 loop spans 14 amino acids. CDR3 loop: CASSQERRDRGAFF. The CDR3, as DNA: TGCGCCAGCAGCCAAGAAAGGAGGGACAGGGGAGCTTTCTTT.

DNA for the CDR3: TGTGCCAGCAGCCCTCTAGCGGGAGTCGCCTACGAGCAGTACTTC. This sequence encodes CASSPLAGVAYEQYF. This chain links TRBV7-2 with TRBJ2-7; 10 positions agree with TRBD2. Losses at the gene ends were 5 bases for V and 2 bases for J; bases not matched to a gene: 6. The V gene's germline CDR1 is SGHTA and CDR2 FQGNSA. This CDR3 contains 15 residues.

A single count supports this clone. The chain couples TRBV30 to TRBJ1-5, with 9 bases lining up with TRBD1. CDR3 length: 14 amino acids. Germline V gives CDR1 GTSNPN, CDR2 SVGIG (reference sequence). With 5 bases clipped from V and 0 bases from J, the junction kept 2 bases outside the gene matches. The CDR3 DNA reads as TGTGCCTGGGGACAGGGGTATAGCAATCAGCCCCAGCATTTT. It codes for CAWGQGYSNQPQHF.

This chain connects TRBV19 to TRBJ2-6; D not certain. V was pared by 5 bases and J by 0 bases, with 2 bases between. This CDR3 spans 13 amino acids. CDR1 and CDR2 (germline): LNHDA, SQIVND (reference sequence). CDR3 in amino acids: CASSRSGANVLTF. Here the CDR3 DNA reads TGTGCCAGTAGTCGCTCTGGGGCCAACGTCCTGACTTTC.

This clone was recorded a few times. J is TRBJ2-7 and V is TRBV6-2 or TRBV6-3; 8 nucleotides agree with TRBD1. The CDR3 totals 12 residues. From germline, CDR1 is MNHEY and CDR2 SVGEGT. J gave up 4 bases and V 5 bases, and 1 base lay outside the gene matches. The CDR3 DNA reads as TGTGCCAGCAGTCGACAGGGGTACGAGCAGTACTTC. Encoded protein: CASSRQGYEQYF.

The chain has TRBV7-9 and TRBJ1-4; the D is unclear. Germline V gene lookup returns CDR1 SEHNR and CDR2 FQNEAQ (reference sequence). V dropped 5 bases and J dropped 4 bases, with 11 bases sitting between them. This CDR3 has 14 amino acids. CDR3 sequence reads: CASSHPRNNEKLFF. CDR3 nucleotides: TGTGCCAGCAGCCACCCCAGGAATAATGAAAAACTGTTTTTT.